This entry lists 5 T cell receptor beta chains sequenced from one sample in a study of cytomegalovirus exposure and HLA in healthy donors. Primers included in the PCR were 60 Vbeta and 13 Jbeta primers. Sequencing was performed with immunoSEQ multiplex PCR; in TCRdb, only in-frame clones are kept and a portion is missing. This repertoire shows tens of thousands of clones, less than 75% found once; its top ten account for approximately 5.8%. Sequencing was performed on PBMCs. These receptors were collected from a man aged 25-45 years in good health and CMV-seropositive.

This clone has just a few counts. In DNA, the CDR3 is TGTGCCAGTAGTATCCGGACGGGAGTCAGCACAGATACGCAGTATTTT. Amino acids: CASSIRTGVSTDTQYF. The chain uses TRBV19 and TRBJ2-3; D is perhaps TRBD2 (6 bases). The germline CDR1 and CDR2 sequences are LNHDA and SQIVND (reference sequence). V gave up 3 bases and J gave up 0 bases, with 13 bases separating them. The CDR3 loop spans 16 amino acids.

This clone was detected a few times. The chain is built from TRBV11-3 and TRBJ2-3; TRBD2 agrees at 7 bases. The CDR3 length is 16 residues. The J segment lost 7 bases and the V segment lost 5 bases, leaving 15 bases of the junction unmatched. Germline CDR1 and CDR2: SGHNT and YENEEA. Here the CDR3 DNA reads TGTGCCAGCAGCCCCCGGGGGGAGCCCCCTAGGTATACGCAGTATTTT. Protein: CASSPRGEPPRYTQYF.

This clone was seen once. This chain joins TRBV7-3 and TRBJ1-2; D is perhaps TRBD1 (6 bases). This CDR3 contains 14 residues. CDR1 is SGHTA, CDR2 FQGTGA, per germline. V was trimmed by 5 bases and J by 3 bases, leaving 13 bases between them. The CDR3 bases are TGTGCCAGCAGCCTAGAGGGGGTTGACTATGGCTACACCTTC. Protein sequence: CASSLEGVDYGYTF.

A few counts support this clone. The chain couples TRBV27 to TRBJ2-5, with 9 bases aligning to TRBD1. The germline V gene encodes CDR1 MNHEY and CDR2 SMNVEV (reference sequence). The CDR3 totals 15 residues. V shed 5 bases and J 4 bases; nucleotides not matched to a gene: 8. The CDR3 protein is CASSPLGTGRETQYF. DNA for the CDR3: TGTGCCAGCAGTCCCTTAGGGACAGGGAGAGAGACCCAGTACTTC.

The CDR3 bases are TGTGCCAGCAGCTTCGAAGGGAGTTCACCCCTCCACTTT. As protein: CASSFEGSSPLHF. The chain joins TRBV7-6 to TRBJ1-6, with unresolved D. This CDR3 has 13 residues. V gave up 3 bases and J gave up 9 bases, with 9 bases separating them. CDR1 and CDR2 from the germline V gene are SGHVS and FNYEAQ.